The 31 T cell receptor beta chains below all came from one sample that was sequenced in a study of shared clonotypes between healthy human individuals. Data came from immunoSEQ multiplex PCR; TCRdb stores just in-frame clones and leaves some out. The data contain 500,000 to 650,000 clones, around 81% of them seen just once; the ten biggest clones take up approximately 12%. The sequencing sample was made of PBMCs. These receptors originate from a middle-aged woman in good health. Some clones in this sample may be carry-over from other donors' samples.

Written as DNA, the CDR3 is TGCGCCAGCAATTATTCATTAAACAGGGGGACAGATACGCAGTATTTT. Translated: CASNYSLNRGTDTQYF. The genes are TRBV10-1 and TRBJ2-3; 8 bases match TRBD1. V was clipped by 7 bases and J by 3 bases; unmatched bases: 12. The CDR3 runs to 16 residues. Germline assignment: CDR1 WNHNN and CDR2 SYGVQD (reference sequence).

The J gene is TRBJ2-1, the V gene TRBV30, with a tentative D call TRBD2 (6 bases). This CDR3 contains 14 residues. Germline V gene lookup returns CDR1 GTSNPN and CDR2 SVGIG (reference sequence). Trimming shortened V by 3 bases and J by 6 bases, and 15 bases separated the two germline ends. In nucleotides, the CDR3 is TGTGCCTGGAGCGGGACTGGTAACTGCAATGAGCAGTTCTTC. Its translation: CAWSGTGNCNEQFF.

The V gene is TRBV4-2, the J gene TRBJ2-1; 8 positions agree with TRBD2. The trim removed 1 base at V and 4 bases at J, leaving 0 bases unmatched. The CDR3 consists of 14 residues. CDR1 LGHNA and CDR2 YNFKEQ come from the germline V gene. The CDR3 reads CASSQGLAYNEQFF. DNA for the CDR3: TGTGCCAGCAGCCAAGGACTAGCGTACAATGAGCAGTTCTTC.

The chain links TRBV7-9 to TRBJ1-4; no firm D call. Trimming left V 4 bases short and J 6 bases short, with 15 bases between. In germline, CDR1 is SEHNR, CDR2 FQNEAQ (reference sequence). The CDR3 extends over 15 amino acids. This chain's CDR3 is CASSSPRGGYEKLFF. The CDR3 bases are TGTGCCAGCAGCTCCCCCCGGGGAGGGTATGAAAAACTGTTTTTT.

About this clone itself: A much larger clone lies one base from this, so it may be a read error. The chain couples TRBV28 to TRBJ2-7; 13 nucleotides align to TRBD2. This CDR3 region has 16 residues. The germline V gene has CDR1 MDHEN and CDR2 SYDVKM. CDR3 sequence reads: CANSPAGTSGAYEQYF. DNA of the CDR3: TGTGCCAACAGTCCCGCCGGGACTAGCGGGGCCTACGAGCAGTACTTC.

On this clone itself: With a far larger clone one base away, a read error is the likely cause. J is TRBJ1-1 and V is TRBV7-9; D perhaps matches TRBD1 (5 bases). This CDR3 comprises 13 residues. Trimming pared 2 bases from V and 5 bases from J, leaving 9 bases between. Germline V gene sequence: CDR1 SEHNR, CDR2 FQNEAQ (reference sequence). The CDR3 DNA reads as TGTGCCAGCAGCTTATCAGGGAGGACTGAAGCTTTCTTT. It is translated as CASSLSGRTEAFF.

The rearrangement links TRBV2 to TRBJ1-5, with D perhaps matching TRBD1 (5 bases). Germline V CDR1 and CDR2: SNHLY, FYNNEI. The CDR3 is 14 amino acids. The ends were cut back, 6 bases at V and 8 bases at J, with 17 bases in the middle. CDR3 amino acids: CASRGDQSVEPQHF. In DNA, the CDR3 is TGTGCCAGCAGGGGGGACCAAAGTGTTGAGCCCCAGCATTTT.

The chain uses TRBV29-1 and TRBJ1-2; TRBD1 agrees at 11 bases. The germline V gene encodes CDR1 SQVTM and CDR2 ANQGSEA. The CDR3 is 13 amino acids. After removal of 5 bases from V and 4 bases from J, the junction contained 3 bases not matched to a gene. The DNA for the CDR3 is TGCAGCGTTACGGGACAGGGGGGCTATGGCTACACCTTC. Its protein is CSVTGQGGYGYTF.

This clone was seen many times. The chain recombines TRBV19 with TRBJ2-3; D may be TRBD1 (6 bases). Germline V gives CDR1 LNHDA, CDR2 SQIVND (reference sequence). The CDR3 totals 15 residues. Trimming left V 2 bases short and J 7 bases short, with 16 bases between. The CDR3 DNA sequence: TGTGCCAGTAGTATAAGGGAAGGGGGTAGATATACGCAGTATTTT. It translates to CASSIREGGRYTQYF.

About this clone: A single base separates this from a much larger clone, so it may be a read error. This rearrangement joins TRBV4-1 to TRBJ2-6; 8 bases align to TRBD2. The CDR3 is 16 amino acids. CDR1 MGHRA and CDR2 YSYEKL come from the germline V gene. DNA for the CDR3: TGCGCCAGCAGCGGAGGACTAGCATTCGGGGCCAACGTCCCGACTTTC. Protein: CASSGGLAFGANVPTF.

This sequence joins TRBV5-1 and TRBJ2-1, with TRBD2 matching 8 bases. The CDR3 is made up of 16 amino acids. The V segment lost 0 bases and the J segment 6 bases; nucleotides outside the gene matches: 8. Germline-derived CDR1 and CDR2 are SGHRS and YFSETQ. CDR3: CASSLARTGGPNEQFF. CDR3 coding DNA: TGCGCCAGCAGCTTGGCCCGGACGGGAGGGCCCAATGAGCAGTTCTTC. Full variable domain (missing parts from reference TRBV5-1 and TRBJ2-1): KAGVTQTPRYLIKTRGQQVTLSCSPISGHRSVSWYQQTPGQGLQFLFEYFSETQRNKGNFPGRFSGRQFSNSRSEMNVSTLELGDSALYLCASSLARTGGPNEQFFGPGTRLTVL.

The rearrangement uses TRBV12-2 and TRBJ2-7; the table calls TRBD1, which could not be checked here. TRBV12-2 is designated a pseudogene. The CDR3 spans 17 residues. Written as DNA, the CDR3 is TGTGCAAGTCGCGTCATTTCCGGGACAGGGTCCTCCTACGAGCAGTACTTC. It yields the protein CASRVISGTGSSYEQYF.

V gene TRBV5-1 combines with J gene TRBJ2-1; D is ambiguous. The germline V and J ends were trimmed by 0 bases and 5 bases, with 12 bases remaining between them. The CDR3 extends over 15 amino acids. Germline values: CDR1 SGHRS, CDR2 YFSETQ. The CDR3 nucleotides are TGCGCCAGCAGCTTGGGGGCAGGAAGTAACAATGAGCAGTTCTTC. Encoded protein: CASSLGAGSNNEQFF.

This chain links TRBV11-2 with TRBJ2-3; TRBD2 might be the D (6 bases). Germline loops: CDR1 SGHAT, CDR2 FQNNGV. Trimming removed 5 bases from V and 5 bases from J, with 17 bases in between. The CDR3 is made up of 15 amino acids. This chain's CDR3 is CASSLRLGSGDTQYF. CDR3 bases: TGTGCCAGCAGCCTCCGACTAGGGAGTGGAGATACGCAGTATTTT.

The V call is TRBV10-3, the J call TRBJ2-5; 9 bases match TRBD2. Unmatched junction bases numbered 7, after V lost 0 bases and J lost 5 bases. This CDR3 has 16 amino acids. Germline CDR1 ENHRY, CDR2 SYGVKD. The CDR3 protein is CAISESSGRTQETQYF. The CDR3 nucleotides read TGTGCCATCAGTGAGTCTAGCGGGAGAACCCAGGAGACCCAGTACTTC.

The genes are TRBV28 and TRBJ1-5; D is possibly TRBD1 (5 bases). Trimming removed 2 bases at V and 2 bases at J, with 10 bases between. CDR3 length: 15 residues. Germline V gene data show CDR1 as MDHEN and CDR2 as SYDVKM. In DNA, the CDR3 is TGTGCCAGCAGTTTAATGGGGGAAGGCAATCAGCCCCAGCATTTT. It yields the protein CASSLMGEGNQPQHF.

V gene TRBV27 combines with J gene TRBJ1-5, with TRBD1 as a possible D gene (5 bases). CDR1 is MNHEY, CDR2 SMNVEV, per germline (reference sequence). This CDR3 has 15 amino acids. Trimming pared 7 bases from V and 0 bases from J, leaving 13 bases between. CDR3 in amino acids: CASTLTAYSNQPQHF. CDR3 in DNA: TGTGCCAGCACCCTGACAGCATATAGCAATCAGCCCCAGCATTTT.

As DNA, the CDR3 is TGTGCCAGCAGCGTAGGCTCTAGCACCGGGGAGCTGTTTTTT. This gives the protein CASSVGSSTGELFF. V and J are TRBV9 and TRBJ2-2; D call uncertain. V was shortened by 0 bases and J by 4 bases, with 7 bases between the two germline ends. The CDR3 runs 14 residues. CDR1 and CDR2 (germline): SGDLS, YYNGEE. Supplemented by reference TRBV9 and TRBJ2-2, the full variable domain reads DSGVTQTPKHLITATGQRVTLRCSPRSGDLSVYWYQQSLDQGLQFLIQYYNGEERAKGNILERFSAQQFPDLHSELNLSSLELGDSALYFCASSVGSSTGELFFGEGSRLTVL.

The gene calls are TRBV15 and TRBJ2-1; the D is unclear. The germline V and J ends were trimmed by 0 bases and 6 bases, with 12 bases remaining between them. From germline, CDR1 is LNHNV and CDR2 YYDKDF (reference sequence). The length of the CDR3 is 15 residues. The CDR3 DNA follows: TGTGCCACCAGCAGAGATCTCCCCGGGTCCAATGAGCAGTTCTTC. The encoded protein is CATSRDLPGSNEQFF.

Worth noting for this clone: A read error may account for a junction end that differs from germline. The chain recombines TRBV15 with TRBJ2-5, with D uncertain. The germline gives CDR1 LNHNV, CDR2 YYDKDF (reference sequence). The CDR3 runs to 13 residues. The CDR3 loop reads CATRRDNQETQYF. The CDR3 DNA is TGTGCCACCAGAAGAGACAACCAAGAGACCCAGTACTTC. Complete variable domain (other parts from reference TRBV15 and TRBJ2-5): DAMVIQNPRYQVTQFGKPVTLSCSQTLNHNVMYWYQQKSSQAPKLLFHYYDKDFNNEADTPDNFQSRRPNTSFCFLDIRSPGLGDTAMYLCATRRDNQETQYFGPGTRLLVL.

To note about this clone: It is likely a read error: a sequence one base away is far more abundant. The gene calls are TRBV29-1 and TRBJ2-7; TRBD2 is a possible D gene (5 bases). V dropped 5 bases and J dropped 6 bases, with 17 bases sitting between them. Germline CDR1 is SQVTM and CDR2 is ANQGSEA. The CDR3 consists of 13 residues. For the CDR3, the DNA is TGCAGCGTTCTGATGCAGTGTGCGGGCGAGCAGTACTTC. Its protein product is CSVLMQCAGEQYF.

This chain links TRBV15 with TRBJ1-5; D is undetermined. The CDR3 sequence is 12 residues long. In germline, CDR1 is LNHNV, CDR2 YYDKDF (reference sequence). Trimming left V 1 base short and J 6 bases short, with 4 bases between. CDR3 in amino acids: CATSRVGQPQHF. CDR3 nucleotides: TGTGCCACCAGCAGAGTGGGTCAGCCCCAGCATTTT.

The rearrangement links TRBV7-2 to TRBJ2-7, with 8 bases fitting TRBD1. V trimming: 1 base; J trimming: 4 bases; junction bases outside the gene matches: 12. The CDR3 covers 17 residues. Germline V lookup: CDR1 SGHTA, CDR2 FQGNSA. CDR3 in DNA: TGTGCCAGCAGCTTAGGACGACAGGGGTTTGCTGGGTACGAGCAGTACTTC. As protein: CASSLGRQGFAGYEQYF.

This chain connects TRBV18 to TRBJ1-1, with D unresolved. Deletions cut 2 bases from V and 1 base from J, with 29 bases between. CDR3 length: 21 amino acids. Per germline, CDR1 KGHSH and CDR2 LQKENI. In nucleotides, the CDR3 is TGTGCCAGCTCACCAGCCCTACAAGCGCTGGGGATGGAGTTAGGGAACACTGAAGCTTTCTTT. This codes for CASSPALQALGMELGNTEAFF.

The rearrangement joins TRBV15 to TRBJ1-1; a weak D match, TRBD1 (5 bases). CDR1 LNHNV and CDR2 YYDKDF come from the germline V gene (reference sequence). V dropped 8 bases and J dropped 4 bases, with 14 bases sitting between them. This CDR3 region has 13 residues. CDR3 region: CATAIGGRTEAFF. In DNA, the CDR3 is TGTGCCACCGCGATTGGGGGACGCACTGAAGCTTTCTTT.

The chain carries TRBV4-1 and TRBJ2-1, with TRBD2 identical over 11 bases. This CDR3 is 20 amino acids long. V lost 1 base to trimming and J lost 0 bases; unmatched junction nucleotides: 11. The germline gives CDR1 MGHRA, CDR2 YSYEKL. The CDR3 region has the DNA TGCGCCAGCAGCCAAGGTAAACCGGGACTAGCGGTTAGCTCCTACAATGAGCAGTTCTTC. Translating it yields CASSQGKPGLAVSSYNEQFF.

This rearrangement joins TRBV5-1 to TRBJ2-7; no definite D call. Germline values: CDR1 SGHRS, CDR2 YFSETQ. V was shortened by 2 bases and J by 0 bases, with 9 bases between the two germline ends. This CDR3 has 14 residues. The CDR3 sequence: CASSFAQSSYEQYF. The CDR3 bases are TGCGCCAGCAGCTTTGCCCAAAGCTCCTACGAGCAGTACTTC.

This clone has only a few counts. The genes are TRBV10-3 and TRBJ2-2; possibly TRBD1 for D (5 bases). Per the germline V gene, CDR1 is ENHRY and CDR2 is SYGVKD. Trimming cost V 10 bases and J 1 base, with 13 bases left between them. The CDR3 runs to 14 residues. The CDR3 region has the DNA TGTGCCACCTCGGAGACAGAGAACACCGGGGAGCTGTTTTTT. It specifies CATSETENTGELFF.

This CDR3 reads CASSQALGTSGRGGSYNEQFF. In DNA, the CDR3 is TGCGCCAGCAGCCAAGCCCTAGGGACTAGCGGGAGGGGGGGTTCCTACAATGAGCAGTTCTTC. The V gene is TRBV4-1, the J gene TRBJ2-1; TRBD2 aligns across 16 bases. The CDR3 contains 21 residues. Per germline, CDR1 MGHRA and CDR2 YSYEKL. V gave up 1 base and J gave up 1 base; unmatched junction bases: 10.

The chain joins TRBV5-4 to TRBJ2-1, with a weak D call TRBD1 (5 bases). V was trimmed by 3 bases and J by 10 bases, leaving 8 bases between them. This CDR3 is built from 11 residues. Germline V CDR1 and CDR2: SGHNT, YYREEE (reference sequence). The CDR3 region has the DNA TGTGCCAGCAGCTCAGGGTGGGAGCAGTTCTTC. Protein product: CASSSGWEQFF.

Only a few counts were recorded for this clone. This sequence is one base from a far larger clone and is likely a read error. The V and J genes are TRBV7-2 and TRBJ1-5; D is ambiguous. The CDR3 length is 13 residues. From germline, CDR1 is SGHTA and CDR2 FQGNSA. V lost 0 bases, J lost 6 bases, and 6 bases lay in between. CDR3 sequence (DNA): TGTGCCAGCAGCTTAGCGCCAGCTCAGCCCCAGCATTTT. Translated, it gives CASSLAPAQPQHF.